This T cell receptor (beta chain) was profiled in a study of T-cell reconstitution after alpha-beta-depleted transplantation in children. The TCRbeta library was prepared with unique molecular identifiers. TCRdb re-analysed the PCR reads in MiXCR, keeping a single row per CDR3 protein. The profile covers some 500,000 distinct CDR3 sequences, with 18% appearing a single time and about 3.1% taken by the ten largest. Germline CDR1 is SQVTM and CDR2 is ANQGSEA. With 1 base removed from V and 5 bases from J, the gap between germline ends came to 11 bases. This CDR3 comprises 13 residues. This clonotype was seen repeatedly, ten times or more.

The sequencing used PBMCs from the stem cell graft donor, collected from the stem cell graft. The source of this sequence is a human donor who donated a stem cell graft to a child with acute lymphoblastic leukemia. The V gene is TRBV29-1, the J gene TRBJ1-2; perhaps TRBD1 as D (6 bases). DNA of the CDR3: TGCAGCGTTGAAGCCACAGGGATTTATGGCTACACCTTC. Its translation: CSVEATGIYGYTF.